This T cell receptor (beta chain) was sequenced for a study of blood T cell repertoires in COVID-19. Whole-study context: Whether acute or convalescent, the COVID-19 samples came from the United States, Italy and Spain. Nucleic acid was either cDNA or gDNA, and it came from T cells, B-cell-depleted T cells, or PBMCs.

In Seattle, patients joined the study during active infection and were tracked longitudinally. As processed by the authors: How many nucleated cells were present was estimated from reference gene primer amplification. Clones were sequenced by immunoSEQ multiplex PCR, and TCRdb holds only the in-frame ones, with some missing. That table supplies the V and J calls and clone size; D and trimming were determined from the DNA. Of 300,000 to 350,000 clones in the sample, about nine tenths are singletons; the top ten hold more than 5.5%. Concerning this clone itself: The same CDR3 arises from other DNA sequences in this sample as well.

The CDR3 covers 12 residues. Germline lookup yields CDR1 SGDLS and CDR2 YYNGEE. The V gene lost 0 bases and the J gene lost 5 bases, with 5 bases spanning the gap. The gene calls are TRBV9 and TRBJ2-5; maybe TRBD2 (5 bases). The receptor's source is a woman between 65 and 79 years old with COVID-19, enrolled during active disease. Sequencing input: peripheral blood. DNA of the CDR3: TGTGCCAGCAGCGTAGGAGGGGAGACCCAGTACTTC. This encodes CASSVGGETQYF.